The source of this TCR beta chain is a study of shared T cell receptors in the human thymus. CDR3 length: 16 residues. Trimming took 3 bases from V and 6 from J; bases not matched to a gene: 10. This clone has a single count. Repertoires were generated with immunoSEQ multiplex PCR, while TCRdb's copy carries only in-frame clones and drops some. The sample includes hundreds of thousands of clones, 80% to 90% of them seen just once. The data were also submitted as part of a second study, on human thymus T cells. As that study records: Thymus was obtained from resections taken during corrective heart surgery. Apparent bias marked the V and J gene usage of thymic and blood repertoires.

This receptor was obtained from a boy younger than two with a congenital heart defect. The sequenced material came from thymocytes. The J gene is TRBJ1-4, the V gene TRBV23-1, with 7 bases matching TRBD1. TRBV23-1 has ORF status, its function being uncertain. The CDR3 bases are TGCGCCAGCAGTCACCAGAGGGGGCAGGAAGATGAAAAACTGTTTTTT. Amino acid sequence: CASSHQRGQEDEKLFF.